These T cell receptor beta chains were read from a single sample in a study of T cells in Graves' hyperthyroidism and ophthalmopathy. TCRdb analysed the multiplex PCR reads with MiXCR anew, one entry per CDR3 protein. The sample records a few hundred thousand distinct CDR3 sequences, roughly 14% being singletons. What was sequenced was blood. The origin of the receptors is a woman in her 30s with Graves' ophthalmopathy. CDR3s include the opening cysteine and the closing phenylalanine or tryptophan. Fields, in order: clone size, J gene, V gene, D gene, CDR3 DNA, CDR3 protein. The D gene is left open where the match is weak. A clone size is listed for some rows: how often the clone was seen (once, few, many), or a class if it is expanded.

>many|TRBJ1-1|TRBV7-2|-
TGTGCCAGCAGCTTATGGGACCGGGACCACGGGAGGAACACTGAAGCTTTCTTT
CASSLWDRDHGRNTEAFF
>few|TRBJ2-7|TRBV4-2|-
TGTGCCAGCAGCCAAGATTTACTAGTCTCCTACGAGCAGTACTTC
CASSQDLLVSYEQYF
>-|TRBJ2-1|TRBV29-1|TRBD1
TGCAGCGCTGGGACAGGGGCCTACAATGAGCAGTTCTTC
CSAGTGAYNEQFF
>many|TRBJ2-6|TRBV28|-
TGTGCCAGCAGTTCAACAGGGAATTGGTTAATCACTGGGGCCAACGTCCTGACTTTC
CASSSTGNWLITGANVLTF
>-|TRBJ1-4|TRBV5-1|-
TGCGCCAGCTCCACGGTGGGGGAGTTAGACGAAAAACTGTTTTTT
CASSTVGELDEKLFF
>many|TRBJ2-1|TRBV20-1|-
TGCAGTGCTAGAGGGCGCGGCATATATGAGCAGTTCTTC
CSARGRGIYEQFF
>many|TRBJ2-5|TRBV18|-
TGTGCCAGCTCACCACGCGCGCGATCGGGGGATCACCAAGAGACCCAGTACTTC
CASSPRARSGDHQETQYF
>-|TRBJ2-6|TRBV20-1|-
TGCAGTGCTTTCCCCGTGATGAGGCCGGGCTCTGGGGCCAACGTCCTGACTTTC
CSAFPVMRPGSGANVLTF
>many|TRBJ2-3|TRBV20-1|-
TGCAGTGCTATGGTCGGGGGTCGGGGGAACACAGATACGCAGTATTTT
CSAMVGGRGNTDTQYF
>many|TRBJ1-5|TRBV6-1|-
TGTGCCAGCAGTTCTCCAGGGGAGAATCAGCCCCAGCATTTT
CASSSPGENQPQHF
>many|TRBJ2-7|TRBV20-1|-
TGCAGTGCTCGACCCAGAATCTACGAGCAGTACTTC
CSARPRIYEQYF
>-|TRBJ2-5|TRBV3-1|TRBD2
TGTGCCAGCAGCGTCGCCCTAGCGGGGGCGTACCAAGAGACCCAGTACTTC
CASSVALAGAYQETQYF
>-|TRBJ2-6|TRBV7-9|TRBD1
TGTGCCAGCAGCCCCAGATCCTCGACAGGGCGGCTCGGGGCCAACGTCCTGACTTTC
CASSPRSSTGRLGANVLTF
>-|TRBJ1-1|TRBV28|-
TGTGCCAGCAGTTTAACGGAAGACACTGAAGCTTTCTTT
CASSLTEDTEAFF
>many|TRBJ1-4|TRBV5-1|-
TGCGCCAGCAGCCCAGGGAGATCCGGTGAAAAACTGTTTTTT
CASSPGRSGEKLFF
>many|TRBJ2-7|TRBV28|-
TGTGCCAGCAGTAACCCACCGGACAGTGAGTTCTCCTACGAGCAGTACTTC
CASSNPPDSEFSYEQYF
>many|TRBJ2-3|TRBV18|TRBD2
TGTGCCAGCTCATCTCGGGGGGTCGGCACAGATACGCAGTATTTT
CASSSRGVGTDTQYF
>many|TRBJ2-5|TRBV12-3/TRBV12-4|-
TGTGCCAGCAGTTCGGACGCCGCCCCCGAGACCCAGTACTTC
CASSSDAAPETQYF
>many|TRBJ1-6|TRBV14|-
TGTGCCAGCAGCCTAACGGGGCGGTCACCCCTCCACTTT
CASSLTGRSPLHF
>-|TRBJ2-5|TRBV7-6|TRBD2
TGTGCCAGCAGTCTAAGCGGGGGGGCATCAGAGACCCAGTACTTC
CASSLSGGASETQYF
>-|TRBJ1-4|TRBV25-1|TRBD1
TGTGCCAGCAGAGCTGCCGGGACAGGGAAGGATAATGAAAAACTGTTTTTT
CASRAAGTGKDNEKLFF
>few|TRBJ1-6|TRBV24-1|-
TGTGCCACCAGTGATGGGTATTCACCCCTCCACTTT
CATSDGYSPLHF
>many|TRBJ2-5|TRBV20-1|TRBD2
TGCAGTGCTTTGACTAGCGGGGGGCCACAGTACTTC
CSALTSGGPQYF
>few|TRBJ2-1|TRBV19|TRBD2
TGTGCCAGTAGTATAGTACTTCCTAGCGGGGGGTTACATGAGCAGTTCTTC
CASSIVLPSGGLHEQFF
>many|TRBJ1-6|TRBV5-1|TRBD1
TGCGCCAGCAGCTTGGTGGGACAGGGGTACGGTGTCAATTCACCCCTCCACTTT
CASSLVGQGYGVNSPLHF
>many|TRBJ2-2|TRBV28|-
TGTGCCAGCGGGGGAGTCACCGGGGAGCTGTTTTTT
CASGGVTGELFF
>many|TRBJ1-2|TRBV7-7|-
TGTGCTAGCGTCCAACCAGACGGGGACTATGGCTACACCTTC
CASVQPDGDYGYTF